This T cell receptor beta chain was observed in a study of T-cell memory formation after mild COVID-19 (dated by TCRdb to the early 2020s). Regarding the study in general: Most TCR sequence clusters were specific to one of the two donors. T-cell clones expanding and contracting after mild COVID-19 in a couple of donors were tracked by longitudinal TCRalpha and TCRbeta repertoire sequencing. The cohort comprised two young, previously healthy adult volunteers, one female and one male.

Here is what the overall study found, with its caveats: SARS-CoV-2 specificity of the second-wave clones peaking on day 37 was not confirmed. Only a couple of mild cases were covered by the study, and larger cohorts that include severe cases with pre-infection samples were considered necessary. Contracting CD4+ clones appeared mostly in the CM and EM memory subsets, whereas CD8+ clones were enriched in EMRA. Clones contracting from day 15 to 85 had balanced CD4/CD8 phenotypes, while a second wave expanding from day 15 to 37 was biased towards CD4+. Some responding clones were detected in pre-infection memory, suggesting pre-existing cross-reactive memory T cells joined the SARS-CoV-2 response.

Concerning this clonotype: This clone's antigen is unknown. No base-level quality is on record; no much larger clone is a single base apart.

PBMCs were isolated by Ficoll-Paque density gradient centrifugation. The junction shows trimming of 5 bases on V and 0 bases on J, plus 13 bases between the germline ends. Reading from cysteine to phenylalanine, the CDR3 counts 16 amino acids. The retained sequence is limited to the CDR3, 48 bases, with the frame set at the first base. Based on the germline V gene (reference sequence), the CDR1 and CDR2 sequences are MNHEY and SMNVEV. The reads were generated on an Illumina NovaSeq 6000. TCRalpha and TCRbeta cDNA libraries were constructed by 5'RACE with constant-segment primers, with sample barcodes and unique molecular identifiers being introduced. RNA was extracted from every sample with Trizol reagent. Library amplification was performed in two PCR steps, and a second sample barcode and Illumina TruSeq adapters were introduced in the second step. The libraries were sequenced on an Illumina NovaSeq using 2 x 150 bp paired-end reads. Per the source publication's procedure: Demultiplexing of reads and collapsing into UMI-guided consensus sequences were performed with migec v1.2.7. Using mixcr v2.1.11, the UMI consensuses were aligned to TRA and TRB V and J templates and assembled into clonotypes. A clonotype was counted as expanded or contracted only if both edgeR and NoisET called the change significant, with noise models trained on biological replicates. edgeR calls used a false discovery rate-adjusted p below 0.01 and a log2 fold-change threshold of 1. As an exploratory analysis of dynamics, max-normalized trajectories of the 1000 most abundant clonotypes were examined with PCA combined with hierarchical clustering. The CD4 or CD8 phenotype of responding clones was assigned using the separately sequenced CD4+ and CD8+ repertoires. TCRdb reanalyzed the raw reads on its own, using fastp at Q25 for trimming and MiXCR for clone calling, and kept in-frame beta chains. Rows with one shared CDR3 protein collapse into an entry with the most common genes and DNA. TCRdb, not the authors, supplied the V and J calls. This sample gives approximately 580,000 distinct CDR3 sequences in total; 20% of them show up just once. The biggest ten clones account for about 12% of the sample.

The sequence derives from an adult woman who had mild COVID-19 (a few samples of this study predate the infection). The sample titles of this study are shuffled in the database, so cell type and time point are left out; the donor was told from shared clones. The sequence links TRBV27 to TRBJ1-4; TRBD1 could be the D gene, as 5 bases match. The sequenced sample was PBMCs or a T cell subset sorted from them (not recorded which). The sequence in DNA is TGTGCCAGCAGTCGTCAGGGCCAGGCAACTAATGAAAAACTGTTTTTT. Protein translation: CASSRQGQATNEKLFF.